This T cell receptor (beta chain) was obtained from a study of T cells in Graves' hyperthyroidism and ophthalmopathy. It was RNA transcripts that yielded the amplified TCR beta CDR3 regions. HTBI primers were used for first-round RT-PCR of the TCR CDR3. MiXCR was run by TCRdb on the multiplex PCR reads, yielding one entry per CDR3 protein. The table lists roughly 650,000 distinct CDR3 sequences, 16% of them singletons. This clonotype was recorded at least ten times. CDR3 length equals 14 residues. CDR1 and CDR2 from the germline V gene are ENHRY and SYGVKD. The V end was cut by 8 bases, the J end by 0 bases, with 11 bases between.

This TCR derives from a woman in her forties with Graves' ophthalmopathy. The chain couples TRBV10-3 to TRBJ1-3; D might be TRBD1 (6 bases). The sequenced sample was blood. In DNA form, the CDR3 reads TGTGCCATCTCTAGGGGGATCTCTGGAAACACCATATATTTT. Amino acids: CAISRGISGNTIYF.